One and the same sample provided the 27 T cell receptor beta chains below, sequenced in a study of OX40 agonist ivuxolimab in advanced cancers. Libraries came from the immunoSEQ multiplex PCR assay. TCRdb's version of the immuneACCESS table is confined to in-frame rearrangements and falls short of the full clone set. An unresolved V gene accounts for under half of the shortfall where checked; the remainder is of unknown origin. The sample yields 57,000 or so clones; roughly 84% were counted once. 0.55% to 0.65% of the sample is held by the ten biggest clonotypes. The sequences come from CD4+ or CD8+ T cells sorted from blood, collected in a trial of the OX40 agonist ivuxolimab. These TCRs come from an adult with an advanced solid tumor such as melanoma, head and neck, liver or kidney cancer.

As regards this clone: The germline gene is not matched at one end of the junction; a read error may be the cause. The chain couples TRBV19 to TRBJ2-5; maybe TRBD2 (6 bases). The CDR3 runs to 15 residues. The germline V gene encodes CDR1 LNHDA and CDR2 SQIVND (reference sequence). The CDR3 reads CASSIFGDLGEAQYF. CDR3 DNA sequence: TGTGCCAGTAGTATATTCGGGGACTTGGGAGAGGCCCAGTACTTC.

This chain connects TRBV9 to TRBJ2-7, with D possibly TRBD1 on 5 matching bases. Germline-derived CDR1 and CDR2 are SGDLS and YYNGEE. Trimming left V 4 bases short and J 0 bases short, with 11 bases between. This CDR3 is 14 amino acids long. The CDR3 DNA sequence: TGTGCCAGCAGCCCAGGGTTCGGCTCCTACGAGCAGTACTTC. Protein product: CASSPGFGSYEQYF.

CDR3 sequence reads: CASSQGHRGDYGYTF. In nucleotides, the CDR3 is TGTGCCAGCAGCCAAGGCCACCGGGGGGATTACGGCTACACCTTC. V usage is TRBV5-4 and J usage is TRBJ1-2; TRBD1 is a possible D gene (5 bases). Trimming removed 4 bases at V and 8 bases at J, with 21 bases between. Germline V CDR1 and CDR2: SGHNT, YYREEE (reference sequence). The CDR3 has 15 amino acids.

This chain links TRBV27 with TRBJ1-1; D remains unclear. This CDR3 is 15 amino acids long. Looked up from germline, CDR1 is MNHEY and CDR2 is SMNVEV (reference sequence). The V end lost 3 bases, the J end lost 1 base, and 12 bases lay between the germline ends. The CDR3 DNA reads as TGTGCCAGCAGTTTGGGAGTACGGGGGAACACTGAAGCTTTCTTT. Its protein is CASSLGVRGNTEAFF.

This clone showed up just a few times. V usage is TRBV19 and J usage is TRBJ1-6; 8 bases are shared with TRBD1. Germline assignment: CDR1 LNHDA and CDR2 SQIVND (reference sequence). The CDR3 sequence is 15 residues long. The V and J ends lost 4 bases and 6 bases, in that order; junction bases with no gene match: 5. CDR3 sequence (DNA): TGTGCCAGTAGTAGCCAGACAGGGGTTAATTCACCCCTCCACTTT. Its protein product is CASSSQTGVNSPLHF.

Comment on this clone: Other DNA sequences within the sample encode an identical CDR3. The chain has TRBV29-1 and TRBJ2-3; the match to TRBD2 covers 14 bases. There are 16 residues in the CDR3. V trimming: 4 bases; J trimming: 5 bases; junction bases outside the gene matches: 8. Germline V gives CDR1 SQVTM, CDR2 ANQGSEA. The chain's CDR3 is CSVARLAGGDVDTQYF. For the CDR3, the DNA is TGCAGCGTTGCGCGACTAGCGGGAGGGGATGTAGATACGCAGTATTTT.

The chain joins TRBV2 to TRBJ2-3, with TRBD1 identical over 7 bases. There are 15 residues in the CDR3. The germline gives CDR1 SNHLY, CDR2 FYNNEI. The trim removed 6 bases at V and 0 bases at J, leaving 6 bases unmatched. The CDR3 coding sequence is TGTGCCAGCAGATGGACAGGAGCGAGCACAGATACGCAGTATTTT. Encoded protein: CASRWTGASTDTQYF. Filled out from reference TRBV2 and TRBJ2-3, the complete variable domain reads EPEVTQTPSHQVTQMGQEVILRCVPISNHLYFYWYRQILGQKVEFLVSFYNNEISEKSEIFDDQFSVERPDGSNFTLKIRSTKLEDSAMYFCASRWTGASTDTQYFGPGTRLTVL.

J is TRBJ1-1 and V is TRBV28; maybe TRBD1 (5 bases). Between the trimmed V and J ends, which lost 5 bases and 0 bases, there was a span of 13 bases. The length of the CDR3 is 15 residues. The germline gives CDR1 MDHEN, CDR2 SYDVKM. CDR3 coding DNA: TGTGCCAGCAGTATTACTGGGACGGTGAACACTGAAGCTTTCTTT. Amino acids: CASSITGTVNTEAFF.

The rearrangement uses TRBV11-2 and TRBJ2-1, with 11 nucleotides matching TRBD2. With V trimmed by 6 bases and J by 4 bases, 11 bases remained unmatched. This CDR3 has 17 residues. The germline V gene has CDR1 SGHAT and CDR2 FQNNGV. The CDR3 protein is CASRRGTSGFAYNEQFF. CDR3 nucleotide sequence: TGTGCCAGCAGGAGGGGGACTAGCGGCTTCGCATACAATGAGCAGTTCTTC.

A few counts support this clone. This chain links TRBV28 with TRBJ1-2; D gene unclear. The V gene lost 3 bases and the J gene lost 6 bases, with 17 bases spanning the gap. The CDR3 has 15 amino acids. Germline V gene sequence: CDR1 MDHEN, CDR2 SYDVKM. The CDR3 nucleotides read TGTGCCAGCAGTTTCCGTCCAGGAGTTTCCGATGGCTACACCTTC. This encodes CASSFRPGVSDGYTF.

This rearrangement joins TRBV5-1 to TRBJ2-2, with 14 bases that match TRBD2. The germline V gene encodes CDR1 SGHRS and CDR2 YFSETQ. This CDR3 region has 16 residues. V lost 4 bases, J lost 6 bases, and 5 bases stayed unmatched. The CDR3 DNA reads as TGCGCCAGCAGCCGGGGGACTAGCGGGAGTTCCGGGGAGCTGTTTTTT. Translated: CASSRGTSGSSGELFF.

J is TRBJ1-5 and V is TRBV15, with unresolved D. Germline loops: CDR1 LNHNV, CDR2 YYDKDF (reference sequence). Trimming left V 0 bases short and J 6 bases short, with 9 bases between. The CDR3 is made up of 14 amino acids. The CDR3 is CATSRDRGSQPQHF. The CDR3 DNA sequence: TGTGCCACCAGCAGAGATCGAGGTAGTCAGCCCCAGCATTTT.

The gene calls are TRBV11-1 and TRBJ1-1; D remains unclear. The ends were cut back, 3 bases at V and 8 bases at J, with 13 bases in the middle. The CDR3 covers 13 residues. Germline CDR1 reads SGHAT; CDR2 reads FQDESV (reference sequence). The CDR3 loop reads CASSFRVSGEAFF. The CDR3 bases are TGTGCCAGCAGCTTTCGTGTGAGCGGGGAAGCTTTCTTT.

The rearrangement uses TRBV4-2 and TRBJ2-7; D might be TRBD1 or TRBD2, each matching 5 bases. The germline V gene encodes CDR1 LGHNA and CDR2 YNFKEQ. The CDR3 spans 15 residues. Between the trimmed V and J ends, which lost 1 base and 2 bases, there was a span of 12 bases. The CDR3, as DNA: TGTGCCAGCAGCCAAGTAGAGGGGAACACCTACGAGCAGTACTTC. Its translation: CASSQVEGNTYEQYF.

This chain connects TRBV2 to TRBJ2-2, with TRBD2 matching over 13 bases. The germline gives CDR1 SNHLY, CDR2 FYNNEI. The V gene end was trimmed by 6 bases and the J gene end by 7 bases; junction bases not matched to a gene: 8. The CDR3 contains 16 residues. The CDR3 DNA reads as TGTGCCAGCAGCGGGACTAGCGGGACCTTGGGCGGGGAGCTGTTTTTT. It is translated as CASSGTSGTLGGELFF.

The chain carries TRBV18 and TRBJ1-4; D not certain. Trimming took 5 bases from V and 3 from J, leaving 16 bases between them. Germline lookup yields CDR1 KGHSH and CDR2 LQKENI. This CDR3 region has 16 residues. CDR3: CASSAREKQANEKLFF. The CDR3 DNA reads as TGTGCCAGCTCAGCCCGGGAAAAGCAGGCTAATGAAAAACTGTTTTTT.

J is TRBJ2-5 and V is TRBV7-2; 9 bases fit TRBD2. Germline lookup yields CDR1 SGHTA and CDR2 FQGNSA. V shed 5 bases and J 5 bases; nucleotides not matched to a gene: 12. This CDR3 has 16 residues. The CDR3 region has the DNA TGTGCCAGCAGCCCTAACGGCGGGGGGGCCTGGGAGACCCAGTACTTC. Translated, it gives CASSPNGGGAWETQYF.

The J gene is TRBJ2-3, the V gene TRBV7-2; 10 bases are shared with TRBD2. V dropped 2 bases and J dropped 4; count of bases not matched to a gene: 3. This CDR3 has 15 amino acids. The germline V gene encodes CDR1 SGHTA and CDR2 FQGNSA. This CDR3 is CASSLRAGGPDTQYF. The CDR3 nucleotides read TGTGCCAGCAGCTTAAGAGCGGGGGGGCCAGATACGCAGTATTTT. The entire variable domain, with the rest obtained from reference TRBV7-2 and TRBJ2-3, is as follows: GAGVSQSPSNKVTEKGKDVELRCDPISGHTALYWYRQSLGQGLEFLIYFQGNSAPDKSGLPSDRFSAERTGGSVSTLTIQRTQQEDSAVYLCASSLRAGGPDTQYFGPGTRLTVL.

This clone is medium-sized (0.01 to 0.1%). This rearrangement joins TRBV5-6 to TRBJ1-2, with TRBD1 identical over 9 bases. The length of the CDR3 is 15 residues. Germline CDR1 SGHDT, CDR2 YYEEEE. The V and J ends lost 2 bases and 5 bases, in that order; junction bases with no gene match: 7. For the CDR3, the DNA is TGTGCCAGCAGCTTTGGGGACAGGGTTGGTTATGGCTACACCTTC. This gives the protein CASSFGDRVGYGYTF. The variable domain in full, completed from reference TRBV5-6 and TRBJ1-2, reads DAGVTQSPTHLIKTRGQQVTLRCSPKSGHDTVSWYQQALGQGPQFIFQYYEEEERQRGNFPDRFSGHQFPNYSSELNVNALLLGDSALYLCASSFGDRVGYGYTFGSGTRLTVV.

This chain connects TRBV6-5 to TRBJ1-6; a possible D gene is TRBD1 (5 bases). CDR1 and CDR2 from the germline V gene are MNHEY and SVGAGI. V lost 4 bases to trimming and J lost 12 bases, with 22 bases between them. The CDR3 is 16 residues long. The CDR3 sequence: CASSSPPGTRSGPLHF. In DNA, the CDR3 is TGTGCCAGCAGTTCCCCCCCAGGGACGCGGTCGGGACCCCTCCACTTT.

The CDR3 is CASSHGAQGMIYEQYF. CDR3 DNA sequence: TGTGCCAGCTCCCATGGGGCGCAGGGTATGATCTACGAGCAGTACTTC. The chain is built from TRBV18 and TRBJ2-7; D is perhaps TRBD1 (5 bases). V was trimmed by 6 bases and J by 3 bases, leaving 21 bases between them. In germline, CDR1 is KGHSH, CDR2 LQKENI. The CDR3 is 16 residues long.

The CDR3 DNA follows: TGTGCCAGCAGTTTATACGGGGGGCTTGGGTACTTC. The encoded protein is CASSLYGGLGYF. The chain joins TRBV28 to TRBJ2-7; tentative D call: TRBD2 (7 bases). The CDR3 sequence is 12 residues long. V shed 1 base and J shed 12 bases, with 13 bases lying between them. The V gene's germline CDR1 is MDHEN and CDR2 SYDVKM.

J is TRBJ1-3 and V is TRBV19; D is possibly TRBD1 (6 bases). Germline V gene sequence: CDR1 LNHDA, CDR2 SQIVND (reference sequence). Between the trimmed V and J ends, which lost 3 bases and 0 bases, there was a span of 12 bases. The CDR3 extends over 16 amino acids. The CDR3 region is CASSIRTVSSGNTIYF. The CDR3 region has the DNA TGTGCCAGTAGTATTCGGACAGTCAGCTCTGGAAACACCATATATTTT.

This chain connects TRBV7-2 to TRBJ2-1; 8 positions match TRBD1. The ends lost 3 bases at V and 1 base at J; junction bases unmatched: 2. Germline V gene sequence: CDR1 SGHTA, CDR2 FQGNSA. CDR3 length equals 15 residues. The CDR3 DNA is TGTGCCAGCAGCTTCGGACAGGGATCCTACAATGAGCAGTTCTTC. It codes for CASSFGQGSYNEQFF.

This chain uses TRBV18 with TRBJ1-2; D is ambiguous. Trimming removed 2 bases at V and 3 bases at J, with 10 bases between. This CDR3 comprises 14 residues. Germline V gene data show CDR1 as KGHSH and CDR2 as LQKENI. CDR3 amino acids: CASSPEGGYYGYTF. CDR3 bases: TGTGCCAGCTCACCAGAGGGAGGGTACTATGGCTACACCTTC.

This chain links TRBV30 with TRBJ1-5, with D unresolved. The CDR3 covers 14 residues. Trimming stripped 5 bases from V and 0 bases from J, with 11 bases between. Looked up from germline, CDR1 is GTSNPN and CDR2 is SVGIG (reference sequence). This CDR3 is CAWDPKGSNQPQHF. In DNA, the CDR3 is TGTGCCTGGGACCCTAAGGGTAGCAATCAGCCCCAGCATTTT. The variable domain in full, completed from reference TRBV30 and TRBJ1-5, reads SQTIHQWPATLVQPVGSPLSLECTVEGTSNPNLYWYRQAAGRGLQLLFYSVGIGQISSEVPQNLSASRPQDRQFILSSKKLLLSDSGFYLCAWDPKGSNQPQHFGDGTRLSIL.

This clone was seen only once. V is TRBV15 and J is TRBJ1-4, with D possibly TRBD1 on 5 matching bases. In germline, CDR1 is LNHNV, CDR2 YYDKDF (reference sequence). The CDR3 length is 14 residues. V gave up 6 bases and J gave up 10 bases, with 18 bases separating them. The CDR3 DNA is TGTGCCACCAGTACTCCGGACACCAGGGCAAAACTGTTTTTT. Translation: CATSTPDTRAKLFF.